Described below is a single TCR beta chain sequence and its context. The antigen is unknown. Treatment was busulfan-fludarabine conditioning, a marrow graft, and cyclophosphamide on days +3 and +4. This specimen comes from a study of T cells after posttransplantation cyclophosphamide. General study results and limits: Later blood repertoires were often dominated by clones from the donor CD8+ memory compartment. Tissue-infiltrating T cells from skin or gut overlapped little with blood T cells.

The germline V gene encodes CDR1 SGHVS and CDR2 FNYEAQ. This CDR3 spans 16 amino acids. V dropped 4 bases and J dropped 2; count of bases not matched to a gene: 10. The assay was immunoSEQ multiplex PCR, and TCRdb's table has in-frame clones only and misses some. Of some 6,000 clones in the sample, 70% to 85% are singletons; the top ten hold roughly 30%. The sequence was collected from a female patient in her 50s who received an allogeneic stem cell transplant from a related donor, was CMV-positive, and had no GVHD. Some T cells may be graft donor cells. This specimen consisted of CD8+ T cells sorted from PBMCs, obtained approximately 1,500 days after allogeneic stem cell transplant with posttransplant cyclophosphamide. The chain is built from TRBV7-6 and TRBJ2-7; TRBD1 aligns across 8 bases. The CDR3 DNA follows: TGTGCCAGCAGCTCGACCGGACAGGGAAAAGCCTACGAGCAGTACTTC. This encodes CASSSTGQGKAYEQYF.